This T cell receptor (beta chain) was sequenced for a study of blood T cell repertoires in COVID-19. Across the whole study: Italy, Spain and the United States were the sources of the convalescent and acute COVID-19 samples. The analysed material was cDNA or gDNA that came from T cells, B-cell-depleted T cells, or PBMCs.

With 4 bases clipped from V and 7 bases from J, the junction kept 6 bases outside the gene matches. This CDR3 has 16 amino acids. CDR1 and CDR2 (germline): SNHLY, FYNNEI. Per the study methods: Quantification of nucleated cells was approximated via reference gene primer amplification. Profiled with immunoSEQ multiplex PCR; TCRdb holds only in-frame clones, not every one. V and J calls and clone size are given by that table; D and trimming were obtained from the DNA. Of about 280,000 clones listed, approximately 85% are singletons. The sequence derives from a man aged 50 or older with active or convalescent COVID-19. Sequenced sample: peripheral blood. The chain recombines TRBV2 with TRBJ2-1; 14 nucleotides match TRBD2. The CDR3: CASSGGLAGVRNEQFF. CDR3 nucleotide sequence: TGTGCCAGCAGTGGGGGACTAGCGGGAGTTAGGAATGAGCAGTTCTTC. The whole variable domain, filled in from reference TRBV2 and TRBJ2-1, reads EPEVTQTPSHQVTQMGQEVILRCVPISNHLYFYWYRQILGQKVEFLVSFYNNEISEKSEIFDDQFSVERPDGSNFTLKIRSTKLEDSAMYFCASSGGLAGVRNEQFFGPGTRLTVL.